These 20 T cell receptor beta chains originate from one sample sequenced in a study of blood T cell repertoires in COVID-19. TCRdb's table, derived via immunoSEQ multiplex PCR, lists solely in-frame clones and lacks some. Of hundreds of thousands of clones detected, about 88% appear once; the ten largest clones hold 2.5% to 3.5%. The sample taken for sequencing was PBMCs or T cells enriched from blood (not recorded which). The source of these receptors is a woman younger than 45 who had recovered from COVID-19.

The J gene is TRBJ2-7, the V gene TRBV6-5, with D maybe TRBD1 (6 bases). The CDR3 totals 16 residues. Germline V gives CDR1 MNHEY, CDR2 SVGAGI. The germline V and J ends were trimmed by 0 bases and 5 bases, with 17 bases remaining between them. The CDR3 DNA is TGTGCCAGCAGTTACTCGATTCTAGGCAGGGGAAACGAGCAGTACTTC. Its protein product is CASSYSILGRGNEQYF.

This clone was picked up one time. The V and J genes are TRBV4-1 and TRBJ1-3, with D perhaps matching TRBD1 (5 bases). The CDR3 spans 15 residues. V lost 0 bases, J lost 2 bases, and 8 bases lay in between. Germline V gives CDR1 MGHRA, CDR2 YSYEKL. CDR3 amino acids: CASSQDRGTGNTIYF. The CDR3 nucleotides are TGCGCCAGCAGCCAAGATAGGGGTACTGGAAACACCATATATTTT.

J is TRBJ2-3 and V is TRBV3-1 (or the pseudogene TRBV3-2); the match to TRBD2 covers 9 bases. Trimming took 1 base from V and 2 from J; bases not matched to a gene: 10. The germline V gene encodes CDR1 LGHDT and CDR2 YNNKEL (reference sequence). The CDR3 has 18 amino acids. Here the CDR3 reads CASSQGALAGFFTDTQYF. The CDR3 coding sequence is TGTGCCAGCAGCCAAGGCGCGCTAGCGGGATTTTTCACAGATACGCAGTATTTT.

V and J are TRBV27 and TRBJ1-3; D is uncertain. This CDR3 spans 15 amino acids. V was pared by 4 bases and J by 0 bases, with 10 bases between. CDR1 is MNHEY and CDR2 is SMNVEV in the germline V gene (reference sequence). The DNA of the CDR3 is TGTGCCAGCAGTTCCCTCGGAGCCTCTGGAAACACCATATATTTT. It is translated as CASSSLGASGNTIYF.

This chain links TRBV2 with TRBJ2-1; possibly TRBD2 for D (7 bases). This CDR3 has 15 amino acids. V was shortened by 3 bases and J by 7 bases, with 16 bases between the two germline ends. The V gene's germline CDR1 is SNHLY and CDR2 FYNNEI. This chain's CDR3 is CASSEWEGGENEQFF. CDR3 DNA sequence: TGTGCCAGCAGTGAGTGGGAGGGGGGAGAAAATGAGCAGTTCTTC.

The chain uses TRBV2 and TRBJ1-5, with D uncertain. Germline CDR1 SNHLY, CDR2 FYNNEI. The V and J ends lost 3 bases and 2 bases respectively, with 5 bases between them. The CDR3 contains 13 residues. The CDR3 DNA reads as TGTGCCAGCAGTGATTCTGGCAATCAGCCCCAGCATTTT. Translation: CASSDSGNQPQHF.

The chain joins TRBV6-4 to TRBJ2-1; TRBD1 matches at 9 bases. The CDR3 sequence is 13 residues long. Germline trimming cut 11 bases from V and 1 base from J; bases unmatched to any gene: 3. Germline lookup yields CDR1 MRHNA and CDR2 SNTAGT. Here the CDR3 reads CAPDRGSYNEQFF. In nucleotides, the CDR3 is TGTGCCCCGGACAGGGGTTCCTACAATGAGCAGTTCTTC.

This clone appeared a single time. The genes are TRBV7-8 and TRBJ2-3, with 9 bases matching TRBD1. V was clipped by 5 bases and J by 0 bases; unmatched bases: 12. This CDR3 region has 18 residues. In germline, CDR1 is SGHVS, CDR2 FQNEAQ. CDR3 bases: TGTGCCAGCAGCCGCCAGTCCGGGACAGGGTCTAGCACAGATACGCAGTATTTT. This gives the protein CASSRQSGTGSSTDTQYF.

The chain couples TRBV6-5 to TRBJ2-5; 8 nucleotides align to TRBD2. The V gene end was trimmed by 2 bases and the J gene end by 3 bases; junction bases not matched to a gene: 8. Germline V gene data show CDR1 as MNHEY and CDR2 as SVGAGI. The CDR3 consists of 16 residues. CDR3 region: CASSYDSGGQEETQYF. The CDR3 DNA is TGTGCCAGCAGTTACGACTCGGGGGGGCAGGAAGAGACCCAGTACTTC.

The chain is built from TRBV29-1 and TRBJ1-1; the match to TRBD1 covers 11 bases. The V and J ends lost 6 bases and 6 bases, in that order; junction bases with no gene match: 3. The CDR3 has 12 residues. CDR1 is SQVTM and CDR2 is ANQGSEA in the germline V gene. The chain's CDR3 is CSVRTGGSEAFF. CDR3 nucleotides: TGCAGCGTGAGGACAGGGGGCTCTGAAGCTTTCTTT.

The genes are TRBV5-3 and TRBJ2-2; a weak D match, TRBD1 (5 bases). TRBV5-3 is identified as an open reading frame with a role that is uncertain. V lost 0 bases to trimming and J lost 5 bases, with 8 bases between them. The CDR3 is 14 amino acids. CDR3 sequence reads: CARSLVGPTGELFF. The DNA for the CDR3 is TGTGCCAGAAGCTTGGTGGGGCCTACCGGGGAGCTGTTTTTT.

The chain combines TRBV3-1 (or the pseudogene TRBV3-2) with TRBJ1-5, with 9 bases identical to TRBD1. Trimming at V came to 3 bases and at J to 7 bases, leaving 7 bases not matched to a gene. The germline CDR1 and CDR2 sequences are LGHDT and YNNKEL (reference sequence). The CDR3 has 15 amino acids. The CDR3 loop is CASSQMGQGGQPQHF. In nucleotides, the CDR3 is TGTGCCAGCAGCCAGATGGGACAGGGAGGACAGCCCCAGCATTTT.

V and J are TRBV20-1 and TRBJ2-1; possible D gene TRBD1, 6 bases. CDR3 length: 11 amino acids. Germline V gene data show CDR1 as DFQATT and CDR2 as SNEGSKA (reference sequence). The V end lost 4 bases, the J end lost 6 bases, and 7 bases lay between the germline ends. CDR3 residues: CSAMDSNEQFF. CDR3 DNA: TGCAGTGCTATGGACAGCAATGAGCAGTTCTTC.

The J gene is TRBJ1-4, the V gene TRBV25-1; D is possibly TRBD1 (5 bases). V dropped 0 bases and J dropped 8 bases, with 10 bases sitting between them. CDR1 is MGHDK and CDR2 is SYGVNS in the germline V gene. The CDR3 has 14 amino acids. The CDR3 reads CASSEYGGTEKLFF. The CDR3 nucleotides read TGTGCCAGCAGTGAATACGGGGGGACCGAAAAACTGTTTTTT.

V is TRBV6-5 and J is TRBJ1-2; a possible D gene is TRBD1 (6 bases). Trimming removed 6 bases from V and 6 bases from J, with 11 bases in between. Germline CDR1 is MNHEY and CDR2 is SVGAGI. The CDR3 totals 12 residues. CDR3 DNA sequence: TGTGCCAGCAGCCTTACAGGGAATGGCTACACCTTC. This sequence encodes CASSLTGNGYTF.

This clone was recorded a few times. This chain joins TRBV11-2 and TRBJ2-7; D remains unclear. CDR1 and CDR2 (germline): SGHAT, FQNNGV. Trimming removed 4 bases at V and 2 bases at J, with 6 bases between. The CDR3 has 12 amino acids. Here the CDR3 reads CASSSVTYEQYF. In DNA form, the CDR3 reads TGTGCCAGCAGCTCGGTTACCTACGAGCAGTACTTC.

This clone has only one observation. This chain's CDR3 is CASSLGTGRTEKLFF. The CDR3 DNA reads as TGTGCCAGTAGTCTTGGGACAGGCAGGACTGAAAAACTGTTTTTT. This chain uses TRBV19 with TRBJ1-4; TRBD1 matches at 8 bases. Germline V gene sequence: CDR1 LNHDA, CDR2 SQIVND (reference sequence). Unmatched junction bases numbered 9, after V lost 5 bases and J lost 7 bases. This CDR3 region has 15 residues.

The rearrangement links TRBV24-1 to TRBJ2-1; TRBD2 agrees at 10 bases. V dropped 5 bases and J dropped 3; count of bases not matched to a gene: 15. Germline CDR1 is KGHDR and CDR2 is SFDVKD. This CDR3 has 19 residues. The CDR3 bases are TGTGCCACCAGTGCAACAGTCATGACTAGCGGGCTCTACTACAATGAGCAGTTCTTC. Translation gives CATSATVMTSGLYYNEQFF.

The CDR3: CASSPENSPFF. In nucleotides, the CDR3 is TGTGCCAGCTCACCTGAAAACTCCCCTTTCTTC. This chain connects TRBV18 to TRBJ2-1; unclear D gene. V dropped 3 bases and J dropped 16 bases, with 13 bases sitting between them. Looked up from germline, CDR1 is KGHSH and CDR2 is LQKENI. This CDR3 spans 11 amino acids.

The V call is TRBV3-1 (or the pseudogene TRBV3-2), the J call TRBJ1-2, with TRBD1 identical over 7 bases. The CDR3 contains 16 residues. Germline trimming cut 3 bases from V and 6 bases from J; bases unmatched to any gene: 13. Germline CDR1 and CDR2: LGHDT and YNNKEL (reference sequence). CDR3 residues: CASSQPPLKGADGYTF. Here the CDR3 DNA reads TGTGCCAGCAGCCAGCCCCCCCTGAAGGGGGCCGATGGCTACACCTTC.